The 25 T cell receptor beta chains below were found in one sample sequenced in a study of cytomegalovirus exposure and HLA in healthy donors (dated by TCRdb to 2016 to 2017). Libraries were made using the immunoSEQ multiplex PCR assay. For the multiplex PCR, a mixture combining 60 forward primers for TCR Vbeta segments and 13 reverse primers for TCR Jbeta segments was used. TCRdb carries this immuneACCESS record with in-frame sequences only. Its versions omit some clonotypes, under half of them owing to an unresolved V gene in the studies checked, with the rest unexplained. The sample profile shows about 77,000 clones; roughly 78% of them were found once. The leading ten clones occupy almost 4.5% of the sample. Sample: PBMCs. Source of these receptors: a man aged 35 to 55 in good health and CMV-seronegative.

V gene TRBV2 combines with J gene TRBJ2-5; D is unclear. Germline loops: CDR1 SNHLY, CDR2 FYNNEI. The CDR3 consists of 13 residues. V lost 4 bases to trimming and J lost 2 bases, with 8 bases between them. Here the CDR3 DNA reads TGTGCCAGCAGTGCAGGCAGACAAGAGACCCAGTACTTC. This codes for CASSAGRQETQYF.

V is TRBV28 and J is TRBJ1-2; 7 nucleotides match TRBD1. The CDR3 contains 15 residues. Germline V gene lookup returns CDR1 MDHEN and CDR2 SYDVKM. V dropped 5 bases and J dropped 4; count of bases not matched to a gene: 10. Here the CDR3 reads CASSTVDRAGYGYTF. CDR3 DNA: TGTGCCAGCAGTACCGTCGACAGGGCGGGCTATGGCTACACCTTC.

V gene TRBV5-1 combines with J gene TRBJ2-1; maybe TRBD2 (5 bases). V lost 7 bases to trimming and J lost 2 bases, with 16 bases between them. CDR1 is SGHRS and CDR2 is YFSETQ in the germline V gene. The CDR3 totals 15 residues. The CDR3 region is CASSPGSGPYNEQFF. The CDR3 DNA reads as TGCGCCAGCTCCCCGGGGAGCGGTCCCTACAATGAGCAGTTCTTC.

V is TRBV6-5 and J is TRBJ1-2, with D possibly TRBD1 on 6 matching bases. CDR3 length: 14 amino acids. V shed 6 bases and J shed 0 bases, with 11 bases lying between them. CDR1 MNHEY and CDR2 SVGAGI come from the germline V gene. CDR3: CASSLTGPNYGYTF. The CDR3 nucleotides read TGTGCCAGCAGCCTGACAGGACCTAACTATGGCTACACCTTC.

This sequence joins TRBV6-6 and TRBJ2-1; 12 nucleotides align to TRBD2. The J segment lost 6 bases and the V segment lost 0 bases, leaving 3 bases of the junction unmatched. The CDR3 totals 16 residues. Germline CDR1 MNHNY, CDR2 SVGAGI (reference sequence). CDR3 nucleotides: TGTGCCAGCAGTTACTCGAGGACTAGCGGGATCAATGAGCAGTTCTTC. Protein product: CASSYSRTSGINEQFF.

The table lists this clone with a few counts. The rearrangement links TRBV10-1 to TRBJ2-7; a weak D match, TRBD1 (5 bases). Trimming removed 0 bases from V and 2 bases from J, with 11 bases in between. The germline V gene encodes CDR1 WNHNN and CDR2 SYGVQD (reference sequence). The CDR3 consists of 15 residues. The DNA for the CDR3 is TGCGCCAGCAGTGAGTCTCAGGGATGGCCCTACGAGCAGTACTTC. The encoded protein is CASSESQGWPYEQYF.

This clone was detected a few times. The chain is built from TRBV9 and TRBJ2-1; 7 bases are a match to TRBD2. The CDR3 runs to 15 residues. The V segment lost 0 bases and the J segment 8 bases; nucleotides outside the gene matches: 8. CDR1 SGDLS and CDR2 YYNGEE come from the germline V gene. CDR3 sequence: CASSVEGYGGYEQFF. The CDR3 DNA sequence: TGTGCCAGCAGCGTAGAGGGGTACGGGGGGTATGAGCAGTTCTTC.

Notes on this clone: Germline and junction disagree at one end, which may indicate a read error. The chain joins TRBV5-5 to TRBJ2-3, with a weak D call TRBD1 (6 bases). Germline CDR1 reads SGHKS; CDR2 reads YYEKEE (reference sequence). The CDR3 runs to 10 residues. CDR3 DNA: TGTGCCAGCAGCTTAGGACAGACGATTTTT. Its translation is CASSLGQTIF.

This chain links TRBV30 with TRBJ1-1; 7 bases match TRBD1. J gave up 0 bases and V 7 bases, and 5 bases lay outside the gene matches. This CDR3 comprises 13 residues. Germline V lookup: CDR1 GTSNPN, CDR2 SVGIG (reference sequence). As DNA, the CDR3 is TGTGCCTACCAGACAGGGCTGAACACTGAAGCTTTCTTT. Translated, it gives CAYQTGLNTEAFF.

V and J are TRBV27 and TRBJ2-7; D may be TRBD2 (7 bases). CDR3 length: 15 amino acids. V lost 8 bases and J lost 1, with 18 bases in between. Germline V gives CDR1 MNHEY, CDR2 SMNVEV (reference sequence). CDR3 coding DNA: TGTGCCAGCTCTCTTAGGGCGGGGGCTTCCTACGAGCAGTACTTC. Translation: CASSLRAGASYEQYF.

J is TRBJ1-5 and V is TRBV19, with D perhaps matching TRBD1 (5 bases). Germline CDR1 and CDR2: LNHDA and SQIVND (reference sequence). The V gene lost 5 bases and the J gene lost 9 bases, with 20 bases spanning the gap. This CDR3 is 15 amino acids long. The DNA for the CDR3 is TGTGCCAGTAGTGTCCAGGGTGGGGCGTTACGGCCCCAGCATTTT. Translated: CASSVQGGALRPQHF.

V is TRBV29-1 and J is TRBJ2-1, with TRBD1 matching over 8 bases. There are 12 residues in the CDR3. Germline CDR1 SQVTM, CDR2 ANQGSEA. Trimming at V came to 4 bases and at J to 7 bases, leaving 3 bases not matched to a gene. The CDR3 DNA follows: TGCAGCGTTGGGGGACAGGTAAATGAGCAGTTCTTC. It yields the protein CSVGGQVNEQFF.

The chain combines TRBV7-2 with TRBJ2-7; D is perhaps TRBD1 (5 bases). V lost 2 bases to trimming and J lost 2 bases, with 16 bases between them. CDR3 length equals 16 residues. Looked up from germline, CDR1 is SGHTA and CDR2 is FQGNSA. CDR3 sequence reads: CASSLYGQGLTYEQYF. The CDR3 DNA is TGTGCCAGCAGCTTATACGGCCAGGGCCTAACCTACGAGCAGTACTTC.

The chain employs TRBV25-1 and TRBJ2-3; 13 bases match TRBD2. V dropped 8 bases and J dropped 6; count of bases not matched to a gene: 8. The CDR3 covers 15 residues. Germline loops: CDR1 MGHDK, CDR2 SYGVNS. CDR3 sequence: CASGRTSGSGDTQYF. CDR3 bases: TGTGCCAGCGGCAGGACTAGCGGGAGTGGGGATACGCAGTATTTT.

The rearrangement uses TRBV5-1 and TRBJ2-5; tentative D call: TRBD1 (5 bases). The CDR3 spans 13 residues. The V gene lost 7 bases and the J gene lost 5 bases, with 15 bases spanning the gap. Per the germline V gene, CDR1 is SGHRS and CDR2 is YFSETQ. CDR3 in amino acids: CASRLRGRETQYF. The CDR3 nucleotides read TGCGCCAGCCGGCTAAGGGGCCGGGAGACCCAGTACTTC. Combining the CDR3 with reference TRBV5-1 and TRBJ2-5 gives the whole variable domain KAGVTQTPRYLIKTRGQQVTLSCSPISGHRSVSWYQQTPGQGLQFLFEYFSETQRNKGNFPGRFSGRQFSNSRSEMNVSTLELGDSALYLCASRLRGRETQYFGPGTRLLVL.

This clone was detected a few times. This sequence joins TRBV5-1 and TRBJ2-7, with 7 bases matching TRBD2. The germline V gene encodes CDR1 SGHRS and CDR2 YFSETQ. The junction had 8 bases not matched to a gene; V was cut back by 6 bases and J by 2 bases. CDR3 size: 14 residues. This CDR3 reads CASNQAGSAYEQYF. CDR3 in DNA: TGCGCCAGCAACCAAGCGGGATCCGCCTACGAGCAGTACTTC. Full variable domain (remainder filled in from reference TRBV5-1 and TRBJ2-7): KAGVTQTPRYLIKTRGQQVTLSCSPISGHRSVSWYQQTPGQGLQFLFEYFSETQRNKGNFPGRFSGRQFSNSRSEMNVSTLELGDSALYLCASNQAGSAYEQYFGPGTRLTVT.

The rearrangement links TRBV30 to TRBJ1-3, with D unclear. Germline V gene data show CDR1 as GTSNPN and CDR2 as SVGIG (reference sequence). The V end was cut by 0 bases, the J end by 4 bases, with 13 bases between. This CDR3 contains 15 residues. CDR3 coding DNA: TGTGCCTGGAGTGTAACCGGGGAGTTAGGAAACACCATATATTTT. Its translation: CAWSVTGELGNTIYF.

The chain employs TRBV6-5 and TRBJ1-1; D call uncertain. Germline loops: CDR1 MNHEY, CDR2 SVGAGI. The V and J ends lost 5 bases and 1 base respectively, with 8 bases between them. The CDR3 has 13 amino acids. The chain's CDR3 is CASSQVPNTEAFF. For the CDR3, the DNA is TGTGCCAGCAGTCAGGTCCCGAACACTGAAGCTTTCTTT.

The rearrangement links TRBV30 to TRBJ2-7; D ambiguous. The CDR3 contains 15 residues. From germline, CDR1 is GTSNPN and CDR2 SVGIG (reference sequence). The germline V and J ends were trimmed by 0 bases and 1 base, with 13 bases remaining between them. CDR3: CAWSVKSVRSYEQYF. CDR3 in DNA: TGTGCCTGGAGTGTAAAGTCTGTCAGATCCTACGAGCAGTACTTC.

This clone has only a few counts. As DNA, the CDR3 is TGTGCCAGCAGTCGACAGGGGGCTCAGCCCCAGCATTTT. It is translated as CASSRQGAQPQHF. The chain employs TRBV6-5 and TRBJ1-5, with 10 bases fitting TRBD1. Germline V CDR1 and CDR2: MNHEY, SVGAGI. The CDR3 loop spans 13 amino acids. J lost 6 bases, V lost 5 bases, and 1 base had no gene match.

This clone came up a few times. The chain links TRBV30 to TRBJ1-5; possible D gene TRBD1, 6 bases. Trimming cost V 1 base and J 6 bases, with 22 bases left between them. This CDR3 has 17 amino acids. CDR1 is GTSNPN, CDR2 SVGIG, per germline (reference sequence). The CDR3: CAWSATTGTLQGQPQHF. The CDR3 coding sequence is TGTGCCTGGAGTGCTACGACGGGTACACTACAGGGTCAGCCCCAGCATTTT. Drawing the rest from reference TRBV30 and TRBJ1-5, the complete variable domain is SQTIHQWPATLVQPVGSPLSLECTVEGTSNPNLYWYRQAAGRGLQLLFYSVGIGQISSEVPQNLSASRPQDRQFILSSKKLLLSDSGFYLCAWSATTGTLQGQPQHFGDGTRLSIL.

CDR3 DNA: TGTGCCATCAGTGAGTCTGGACTAGCGGGAGGAGGGGCAGATACGCAGTATTTT. Its translation: CAISESGLAGGGADTQYF. The rearrangement joins TRBV10-3 to TRBJ2-3; 14 nucleotides line up with TRBD2. Trimming cost V 0 bases and J 4 bases; bases outside gene matches: 6. The CDR3 runs 18 residues. Germline CDR1 is ENHRY and CDR2 is SYGVKD.

The gene calls are TRBV2 and TRBJ1-2; 9 nucleotides agree with TRBD1. With V trimmed by 10 bases and J by 8 bases, 5 bases remained unmatched. Germline V gene sequence: CDR1 SNHLY, CDR2 FYNNEI. The CDR3 loop spans 11 amino acids. CDR3 protein: CATGQGQGYTF. As DNA, the CDR3 is TGTGCCACGGGACAGGGACAGGGCTACACCTTC.

The chain has TRBV7-3 and TRBJ2-7, with 7 bases matching TRBD1. V lost 2 bases and J lost 3; bases outside the gene matches: 10. Germline CDR1 and CDR2: SGHTA and FQGTGA. This CDR3 has 16 residues. CDR3 protein: CASSLERGQTGYEQYF. For the CDR3, the DNA is TGTGCCAGCAGCTTAGAACGGGGACAGACCGGCTACGAGCAGTACTTC.

The chain combines TRBV7-2 with TRBJ2-5, with 10 bases that match TRBD2. Germline CDR1 is SGHTA and CDR2 is FQGNSA. Losses at the gene ends were 5 bases for V and 8 bases for J; bases not matched to a gene: 5. The CDR3 runs to 13 residues. The CDR3 protein is CASSPSGRETQYF. Here the CDR3 DNA reads TGTGCCAGCAGCCCTAGCGGGAGAGAAACCCAGTACTTC.